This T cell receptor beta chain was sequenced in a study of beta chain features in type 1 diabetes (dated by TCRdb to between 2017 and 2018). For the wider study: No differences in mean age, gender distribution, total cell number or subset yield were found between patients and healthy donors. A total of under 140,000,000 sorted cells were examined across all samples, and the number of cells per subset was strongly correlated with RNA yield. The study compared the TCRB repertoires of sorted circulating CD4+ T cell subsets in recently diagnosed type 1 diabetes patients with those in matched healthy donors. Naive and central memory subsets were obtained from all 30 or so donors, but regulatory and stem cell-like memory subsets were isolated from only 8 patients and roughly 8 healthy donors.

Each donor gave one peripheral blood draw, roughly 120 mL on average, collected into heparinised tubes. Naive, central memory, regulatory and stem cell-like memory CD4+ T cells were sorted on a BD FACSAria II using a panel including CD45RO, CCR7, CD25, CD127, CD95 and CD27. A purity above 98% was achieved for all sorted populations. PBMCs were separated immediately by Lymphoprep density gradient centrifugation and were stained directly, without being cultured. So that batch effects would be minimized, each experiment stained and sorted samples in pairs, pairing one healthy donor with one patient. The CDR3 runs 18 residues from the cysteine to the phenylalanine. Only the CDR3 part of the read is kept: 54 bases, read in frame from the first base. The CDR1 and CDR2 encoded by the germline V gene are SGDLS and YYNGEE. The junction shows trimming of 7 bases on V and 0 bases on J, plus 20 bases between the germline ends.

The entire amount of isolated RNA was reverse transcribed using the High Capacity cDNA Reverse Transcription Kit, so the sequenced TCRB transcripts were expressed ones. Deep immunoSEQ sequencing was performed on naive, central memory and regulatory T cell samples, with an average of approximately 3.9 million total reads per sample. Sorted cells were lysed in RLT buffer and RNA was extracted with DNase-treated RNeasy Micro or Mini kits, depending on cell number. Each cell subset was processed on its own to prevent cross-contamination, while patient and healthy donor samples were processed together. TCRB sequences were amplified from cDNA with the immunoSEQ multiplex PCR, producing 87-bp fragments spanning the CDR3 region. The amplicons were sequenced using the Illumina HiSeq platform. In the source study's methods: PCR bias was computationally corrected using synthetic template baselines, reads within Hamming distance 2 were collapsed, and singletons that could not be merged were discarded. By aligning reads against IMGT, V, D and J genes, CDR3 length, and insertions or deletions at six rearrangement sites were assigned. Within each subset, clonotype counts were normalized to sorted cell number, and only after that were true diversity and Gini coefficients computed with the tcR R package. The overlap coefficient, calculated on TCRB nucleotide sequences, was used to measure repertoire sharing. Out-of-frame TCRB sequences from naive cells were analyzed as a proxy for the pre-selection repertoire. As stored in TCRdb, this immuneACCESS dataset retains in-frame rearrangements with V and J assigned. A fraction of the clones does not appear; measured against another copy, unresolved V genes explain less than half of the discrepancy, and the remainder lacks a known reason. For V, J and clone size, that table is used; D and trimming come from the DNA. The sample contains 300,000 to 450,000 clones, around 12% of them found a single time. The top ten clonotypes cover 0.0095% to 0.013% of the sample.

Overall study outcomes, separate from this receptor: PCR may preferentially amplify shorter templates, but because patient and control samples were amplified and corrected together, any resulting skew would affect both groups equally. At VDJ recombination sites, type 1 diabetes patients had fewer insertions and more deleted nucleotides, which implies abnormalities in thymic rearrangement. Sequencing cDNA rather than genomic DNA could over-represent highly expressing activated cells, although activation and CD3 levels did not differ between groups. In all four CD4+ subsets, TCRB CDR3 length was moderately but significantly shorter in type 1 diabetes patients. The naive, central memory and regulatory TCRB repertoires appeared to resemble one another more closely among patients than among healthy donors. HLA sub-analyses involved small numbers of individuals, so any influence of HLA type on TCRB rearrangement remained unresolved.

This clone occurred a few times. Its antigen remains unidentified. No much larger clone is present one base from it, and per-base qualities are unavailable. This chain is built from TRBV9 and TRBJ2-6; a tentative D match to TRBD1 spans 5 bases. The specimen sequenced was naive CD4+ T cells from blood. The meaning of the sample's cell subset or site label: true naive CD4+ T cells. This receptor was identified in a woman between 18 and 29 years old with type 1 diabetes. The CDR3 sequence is CASSRSPGSNSGANVLTF. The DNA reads TGTGCCAGCTCACGTAGCCCAGGGTCAAACTCTGGGGCCAACGTCCTGACTTTC.